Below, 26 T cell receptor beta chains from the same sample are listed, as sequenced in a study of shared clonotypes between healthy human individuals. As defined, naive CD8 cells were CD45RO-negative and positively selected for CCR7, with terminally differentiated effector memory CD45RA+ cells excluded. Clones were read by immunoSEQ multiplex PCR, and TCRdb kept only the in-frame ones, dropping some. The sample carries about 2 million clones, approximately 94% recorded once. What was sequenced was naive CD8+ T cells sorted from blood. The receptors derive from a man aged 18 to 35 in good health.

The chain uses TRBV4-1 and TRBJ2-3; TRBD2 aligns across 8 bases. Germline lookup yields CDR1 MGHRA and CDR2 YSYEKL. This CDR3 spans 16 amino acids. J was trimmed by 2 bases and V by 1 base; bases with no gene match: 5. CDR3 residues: CASSQAAGANTDTQYF. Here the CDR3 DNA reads TGCGCCAGCAGCCAAGCAGCGGGGGCTAACACAGATACGCAGTATTTT.

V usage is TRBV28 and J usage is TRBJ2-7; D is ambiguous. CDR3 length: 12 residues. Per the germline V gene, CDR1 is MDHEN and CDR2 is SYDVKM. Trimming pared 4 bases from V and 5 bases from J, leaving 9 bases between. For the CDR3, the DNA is TGTGCCAGCAGTTCCTCATGGAACGAGCAGTACTTC. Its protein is CASSSSWNEQYF.

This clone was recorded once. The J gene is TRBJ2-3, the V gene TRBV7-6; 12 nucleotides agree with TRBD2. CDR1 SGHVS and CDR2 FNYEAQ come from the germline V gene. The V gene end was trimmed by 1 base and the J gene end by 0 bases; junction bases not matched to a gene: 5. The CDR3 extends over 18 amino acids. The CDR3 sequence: CASSLGLAGAPSTDTQYF. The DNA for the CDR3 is TGTGCCAGCAGCTTAGGACTAGCGGGGGCCCCTAGCACAGATACGCAGTATTTT. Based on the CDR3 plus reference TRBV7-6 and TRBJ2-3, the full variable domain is GAGVSQSPRYKVTKRGQDVALRCDPISGHVSLYWYRQALGQGPEFLTYFNYEAQQDKSGLPNDRFSAERPEGSISTLTIQRTEQRDSAMYRCASSLGLAGAPSTDTQYFGPGTRLTVL.

DNA of the CDR3: TGTGCCATCAGCCTAGCGGGAGGAGTTTACGAGCAGTACTTC. Its translation is CAISLAGGVYEQYF. This chain joins TRBV10-3 and TRBJ2-7, with 11 positions matching TRBD2. The CDR3 has 14 residues. The germline gives CDR1 ENHRY, CDR2 SYGVKD. V dropped 6 bases and J dropped 4; count of bases not matched to a gene: 5.

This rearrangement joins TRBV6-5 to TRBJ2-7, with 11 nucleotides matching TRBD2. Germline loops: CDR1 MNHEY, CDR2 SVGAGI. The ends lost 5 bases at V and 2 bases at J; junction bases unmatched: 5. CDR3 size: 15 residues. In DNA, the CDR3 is TGTGCCAGCAGTCAACTAGCGGGGGCCGCCTACGAGCAGTACTTC. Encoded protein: CASSQLAGAAYEQYF.

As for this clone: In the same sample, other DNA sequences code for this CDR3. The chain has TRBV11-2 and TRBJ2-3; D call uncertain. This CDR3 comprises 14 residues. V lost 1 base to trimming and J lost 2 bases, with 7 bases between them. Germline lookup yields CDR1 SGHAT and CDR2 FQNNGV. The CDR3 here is CASSLGSYTDTQYF. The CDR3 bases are TGTGCCAGCAGCTTAGGTTCGTACACAGATACGCAGTATTTT.

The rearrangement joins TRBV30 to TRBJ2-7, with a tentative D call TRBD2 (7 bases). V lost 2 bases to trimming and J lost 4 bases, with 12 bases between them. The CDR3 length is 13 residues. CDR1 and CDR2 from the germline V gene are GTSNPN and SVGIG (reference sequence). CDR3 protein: CAWSLSGTYEQYF. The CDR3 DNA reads TGTGCCTGGAGTCTAAGCGGGACATACGAGCAGTACTTC. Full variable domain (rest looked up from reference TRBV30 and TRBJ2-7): SQTIHQWPATLVQPVGSPLSLECTVEGTSNPNLYWYRQAAGRGLQLLFYSVGIGQISSEVPQNLSASRPQDRQFILSSKKLLLSDSGFYLCAWSLSGTYEQYFGPGTRLTVT.

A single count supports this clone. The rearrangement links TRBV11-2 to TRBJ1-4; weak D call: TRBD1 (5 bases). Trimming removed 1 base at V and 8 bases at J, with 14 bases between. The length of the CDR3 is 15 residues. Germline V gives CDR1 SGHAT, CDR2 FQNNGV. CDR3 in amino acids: CASSLVGTGTEKLFF. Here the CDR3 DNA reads TGTGCCAGCAGCTTAGTCGGGACTGGTACGGAAAAACTGTTTTTT.

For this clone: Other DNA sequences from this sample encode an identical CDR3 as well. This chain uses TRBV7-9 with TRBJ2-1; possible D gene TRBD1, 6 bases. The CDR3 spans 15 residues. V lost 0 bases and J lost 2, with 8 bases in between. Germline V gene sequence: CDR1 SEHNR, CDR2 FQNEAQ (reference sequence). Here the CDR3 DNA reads TGTGCCAGCAGCTTAGCACAGGGAGCCTACAATGAGCAGTTCTTC. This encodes CASSLAQGAYNEQFF. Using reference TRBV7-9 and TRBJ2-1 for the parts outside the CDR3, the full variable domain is DTGVSQNPRHKITKRGQNVTFRCDPISEHNRLYWYRQTLGQGPEFLTYFQNEAQLEKSRLLSDRFSAERPKGSFSTLEIQRTEQGDSAMYLCASSLAQGAYNEQFFGPGTRLTVL.

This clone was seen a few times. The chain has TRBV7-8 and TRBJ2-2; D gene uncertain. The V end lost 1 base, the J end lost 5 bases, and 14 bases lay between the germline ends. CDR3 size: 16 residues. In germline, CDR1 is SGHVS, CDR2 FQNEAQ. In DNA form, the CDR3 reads TGTGCCAGCAGCTTAGGGCTCTACGAATTAACCGGGGAGCTGTTTTTT. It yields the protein CASSLGLYELTGELFF.

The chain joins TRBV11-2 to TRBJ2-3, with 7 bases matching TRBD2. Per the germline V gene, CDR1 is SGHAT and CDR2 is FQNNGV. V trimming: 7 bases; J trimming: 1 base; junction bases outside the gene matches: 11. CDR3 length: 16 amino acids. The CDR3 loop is CASTPGGGWGTDTQYF. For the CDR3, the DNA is TGTGCCAGCACCCCGGGAGGAGGTTGGGGCACAGATACGCAGTATTTT. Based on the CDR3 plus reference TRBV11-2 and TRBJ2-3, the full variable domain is EAGVAQSPRYKIIEKRQSVAFWCNPISGHATLYWYQQILGQGPKLLIQFQNNGVVDDSQLPKDRFSAERLKGVDSTLKIQPAKLEDSAVYLCASTPGGGWGTDTQYFGPGTRLTVL.

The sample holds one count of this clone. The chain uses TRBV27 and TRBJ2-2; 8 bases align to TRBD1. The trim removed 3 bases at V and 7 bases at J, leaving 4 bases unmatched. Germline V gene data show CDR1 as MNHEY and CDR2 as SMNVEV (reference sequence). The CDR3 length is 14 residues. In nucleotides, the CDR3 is TGTGCCAGCAGTTTGGACAGGGCCAGCGGGGAGCTGTTTTTT. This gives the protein CASSLDRASGELFF.

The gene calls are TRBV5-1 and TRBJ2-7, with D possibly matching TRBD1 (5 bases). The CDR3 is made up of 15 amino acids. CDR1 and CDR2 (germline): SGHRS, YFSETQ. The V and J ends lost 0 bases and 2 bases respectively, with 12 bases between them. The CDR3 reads CASSLGQGWAYEQYF. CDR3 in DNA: TGCGCCAGCAGCTTGGGGCAGGGCTGGGCCTACGAGCAGTACTTC.

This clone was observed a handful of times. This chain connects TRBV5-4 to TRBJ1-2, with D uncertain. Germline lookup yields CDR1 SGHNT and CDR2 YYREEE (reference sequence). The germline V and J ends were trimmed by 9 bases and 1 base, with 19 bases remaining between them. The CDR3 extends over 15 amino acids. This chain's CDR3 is CATLDVPSFNYGYTF. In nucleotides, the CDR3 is TGTGCCACCTTGGACGTACCATCTTTTAACTATGGCTACACCTTC.

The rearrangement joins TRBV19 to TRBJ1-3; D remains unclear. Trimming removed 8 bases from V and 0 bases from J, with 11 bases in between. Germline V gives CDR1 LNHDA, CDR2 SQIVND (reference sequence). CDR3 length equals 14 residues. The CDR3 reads CASWSSSSGNTIYF. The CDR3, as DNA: TGTGCCAGTTGGAGCAGCAGCTCTGGAAACACCATATATTTT.

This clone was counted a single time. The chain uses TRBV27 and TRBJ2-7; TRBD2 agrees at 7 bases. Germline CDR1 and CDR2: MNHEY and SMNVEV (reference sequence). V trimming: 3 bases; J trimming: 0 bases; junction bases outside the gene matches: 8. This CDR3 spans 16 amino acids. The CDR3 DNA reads TGTGCCAGCAGTTTCAGTAGCGGGCACAGCTCCTACGAGCAGTACTTC. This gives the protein CASSFSSGHSSYEQYF.

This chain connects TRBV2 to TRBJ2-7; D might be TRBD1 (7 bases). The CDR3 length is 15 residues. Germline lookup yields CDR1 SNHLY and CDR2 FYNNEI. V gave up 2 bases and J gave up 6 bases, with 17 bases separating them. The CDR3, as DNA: TGTGCCAGCAGTGAATACCCCCAGGGGGGTGCCGAGCAGTACTTC. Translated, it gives CASSEYPQGGAEQYF.

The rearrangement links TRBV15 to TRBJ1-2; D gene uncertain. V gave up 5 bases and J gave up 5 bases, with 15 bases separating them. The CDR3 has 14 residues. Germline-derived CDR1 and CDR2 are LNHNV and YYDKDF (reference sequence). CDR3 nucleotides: TGTGCCACCAGCGTACAAGGACTGACTTATGGCTACACCTTC. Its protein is CATSVQGLTYGYTF.

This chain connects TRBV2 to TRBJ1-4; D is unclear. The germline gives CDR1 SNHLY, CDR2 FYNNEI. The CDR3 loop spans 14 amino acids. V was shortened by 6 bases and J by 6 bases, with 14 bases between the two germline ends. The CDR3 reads CASSEAAGDEKLFF. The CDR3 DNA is TGTGCCAGCAGCGAGGCGGCCGGGGATGAAAAACTGTTTTTT.

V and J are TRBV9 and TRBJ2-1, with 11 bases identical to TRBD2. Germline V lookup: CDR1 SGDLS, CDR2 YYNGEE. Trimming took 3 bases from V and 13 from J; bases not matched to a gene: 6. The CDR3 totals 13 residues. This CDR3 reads CASSATSGAVQFF. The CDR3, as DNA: TGTGCCAGCAGCGCGACTAGCGGGGCCGTCCAGTTCTTC.

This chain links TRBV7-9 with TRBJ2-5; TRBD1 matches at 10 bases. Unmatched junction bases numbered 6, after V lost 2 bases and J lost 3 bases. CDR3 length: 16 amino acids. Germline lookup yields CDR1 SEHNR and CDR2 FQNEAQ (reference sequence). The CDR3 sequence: CASSLSPGQGKETQYF. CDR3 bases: TGTGCCAGCAGCTTATCCCCGGGACAGGGGAAAGAGACCCAGTACTTC.

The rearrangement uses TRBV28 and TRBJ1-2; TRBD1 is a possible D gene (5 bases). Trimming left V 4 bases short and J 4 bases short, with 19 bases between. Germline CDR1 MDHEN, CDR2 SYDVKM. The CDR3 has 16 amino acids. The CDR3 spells CASSSPREGPPYGYTF. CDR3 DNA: TGTGCCAGCAGTTCACCGAGGGAGGGACCTCCCTATGGCTACACCTTC.

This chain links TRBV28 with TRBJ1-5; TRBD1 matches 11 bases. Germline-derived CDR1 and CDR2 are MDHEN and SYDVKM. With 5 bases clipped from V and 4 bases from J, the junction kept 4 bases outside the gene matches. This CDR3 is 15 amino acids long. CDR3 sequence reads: CASSPGTGGNQPQHF. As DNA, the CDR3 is TGTGCCAGCAGTCCCGGGACAGGGGGAAATCAGCCCCAGCATTTT.

CDR3: CASSIGSGAYTEAFF. CDR3 bases: TGTGCCAGTAGTATTGGGTCCGGGGCCTACACTGAAGCTTTCTTT. The V call is TRBV19, the J call TRBJ1-1; maybe TRBD1 (5 bases). The ends were cut back, 3 bases at V and 3 bases at J, with 14 bases in the middle. Germline V CDR1 and CDR2: LNHDA, SQIVND (reference sequence). This CDR3 comprises 15 residues. The variable domain in full, completed from reference TRBV19 and TRBJ1-1, reads DGGITQSPKYLFRKEGQNVTLSCEQNLNHDAMYWYRQDPGQGLRLIYYSQIVNDFQKGDIAEGYSVSREKKESFPLTVTSAQKNPTAFYLCASSIGSGAYTEAFFGQGTRLTVV.

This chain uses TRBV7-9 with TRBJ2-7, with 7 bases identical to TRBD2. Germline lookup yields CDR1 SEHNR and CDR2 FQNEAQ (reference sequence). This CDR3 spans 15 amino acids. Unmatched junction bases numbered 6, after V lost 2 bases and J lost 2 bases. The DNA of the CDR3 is TGTGCCAGCAGCTTAAACCCGGGAGGAACCTACGAGCAGTACTTC. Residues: CASSLNPGGTYEQYF.

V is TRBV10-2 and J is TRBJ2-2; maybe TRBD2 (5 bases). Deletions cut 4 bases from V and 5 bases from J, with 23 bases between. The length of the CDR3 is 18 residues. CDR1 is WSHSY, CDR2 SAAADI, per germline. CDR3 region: CASSAEEMASFYTGELFF. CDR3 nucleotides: TGCGCCAGCAGTGCGGAGGAGATGGCTAGCTTTTATACCGGGGAGCTGTTTTTT.